This T cell receptor beta chain was recovered during a study of OX40 agonist ivuxolimab in advanced cancers. The V and J ends lost 3 bases and 3 bases respectively, with 12 bases between them. Germline-derived CDR1 and CDR2 are ENHRY and SYGVKD. This CDR3 region has 14 residues. Libraries were prepared by immunoSEQ multiplex PCR; TCRdb keeps only in-frame clonotypes and omits some of them. The data hold roughly 48,000 clones, with roughly 89% observed a single time. The genes are TRBV10-3 and TRBJ2-7; tentative D call: TRBD2 (5 bases). Source: CD4+ or CD8+ T cells sorted from blood, taken in a trial of the OX40 agonist ivuxolimab. This sequence was found in an adult with an advanced solid tumor such as melanoma, head and neck, liver or kidney cancer. The CDR3: CAISEVAPLYEQYF. For the CDR3, the DNA is TGTGCCATCAGTGAAGTAGCGCCACTCTACGAGCAGTACTTC.